The 21 T cell receptor beta chains listed next were all sequenced from one sample in a study of blood T cells in healthy people across ages (dated by TCRdb to the mid-2010s). Receptor amplification or capture employed 5' RACE. The instrument given in TCRdb is Illumina HiSeq 2500. A second roughly 6 to 12 cycle PCR used a sample-barcoded 5' primer and a J-beta primer mix. Through fastp at Q25 and MiXCR, TCRdb rebuilt clones from the public reads, retaining in-frame beta chains. Entries are consolidated by CDR3 protein sequence, retaining the most common genes and DNA. Across this sample there are 1,500,000 or so distinct CDR3 sequences, with approximately 60% seen only once. The ten largest clonotypes hold 6.5% to 8.5% of the sample. Sequencing was done on a sample of blood. These receptors were taken from a man aged 18-30 years in good health.

V usage is TRBV27 and J usage is TRBJ2-7, with 11 bases aligning to TRBD1. CDR1 is MNHEY and CDR2 is SMNVEV in the germline V gene (reference sequence). V was clipped by 6 bases and J by 1 base; unmatched bases: 5. This CDR3 has 15 residues. The CDR3 DNA reads TGTGCCAGCAGCCGGACAGGGGGCAGGTCCTACGAGCAGTACTTC. Translating gives CASSRTGGRSYEQYF.

The genes are TRBV6-1 and TRBJ1-1, with 7 bases matching TRBD1. This CDR3 contains 14 residues. After removal of 6 bases from V and 6 bases from J, the junction contained 10 bases not matched to a gene. The germline V gene has CDR1 MNHNS and CDR2 SASEGT. The CDR3 here is CASSKLQGRAEAFF. In DNA, the CDR3 is TGTGCCAGCAGCAAACTACAGGGGCGCGCTGAAGCTTTCTTT.

The genes are TRBV6-5 and TRBJ2-1; D gene unclear. CDR1 and CDR2 (germline): MNHEY, SVGAGI. CDR3 length equals 12 residues. V lost 6 bases to trimming and J lost 9 bases, with 12 bases between them. The chain's CDR3 is CASSPDLSEQFF. In DNA, the CDR3 is TGTGCCAGCAGCCCGGATCTGAGTGAGCAGTTCTTC.

This chain joins TRBV5-5 and TRBJ2-5; 11 nucleotides agree with TRBD2. The end of the DNA fits TRBJ2-7 better, so the J call may be wrong. The CDR3 totals 15 residues. Looked up from germline, CDR1 is SGHKS and CDR2 is YYEKEE (reference sequence). DNA of the CDR3: TGTGCCAGCAGCGTCGCCGGGACTAGCGGTTACGAGCAGTACTTC. Its protein product is CASSVAGTSGYEQYF.

This clonotype occurred a few times. The rearrangement joins TRBV29-1 to TRBJ2-3, with a possible D match to TRBD2 (5 bases). From germline, CDR1 is SQVTM and CDR2 ANQGSEA. There are 14 residues in the CDR3. V was pared by 6 bases and J by 5 bases, with 18 bases between. The CDR3 loop reads CSVSTQVGGDTQYF. The CDR3 DNA is TGCAGCGTCTCAACCCAGGTTGGAGGAGATACGCAGTATTTT.

The CDR3 nucleotides read TGTGCCAGCAGCTTTAAGGGATGGGATGGCTACACCTTC. Translating gives CASSFKGWDGYTF. The chain is built from TRBV7-9 and TRBJ1-2; D remains unclear. The CDR3 sequence is 13 residues long. From germline, CDR1 is SEHNR and CDR2 FQNEAQ (reference sequence). Trimming removed 3 bases from V and 6 bases from J, with 11 bases in between.

This rearrangement joins TRBV4-1 to TRBJ1-2, with TRBD1 matching 11 bases. The ends lost 3 bases at V and 4 bases at J; junction bases unmatched: 13. This CDR3 has 18 amino acids. Germline V gives CDR1 MGHRA, CDR2 YSYEKL. The CDR3, as DNA: TGCGCCAGCAGCCAGTCGGTTCGGACAGGGGGCTTCGGCTATGGCTACACCTTC. Translated, it gives CASSQSVRTGGFGYGYTF.

The J gene is TRBJ1-2, the V gene TRBV5-6; a possible D gene is TRBD1 (5 bases). The CDR3 covers 13 residues. CDR1 is SGHDT and CDR2 is YYEEEE in the germline V gene. Trimming removed 0 bases from V and 8 bases from J, with 11 bases in between. For the CDR3, the DNA is TGTGCCAGCAGCTTGGACGGCGAGGGGGGCTACACCTTC. Amino acid sequence: CASSLDGEGGYTF.

The chain uses TRBV15 and TRBJ2-7; D is ambiguous. V shed 0 bases and J shed 5 bases, with 8 bases lying between them. Germline V gene data show CDR1 as LNHNV and CDR2 as YYDKDF (reference sequence). This CDR3 is 13 amino acids long. Written as DNA, the CDR3 is TGTGCCACCAGCAGAGATCCGGTAGACGAGCAGTACTTC. As protein: CATSRDPVDEQYF.

This clonotype was detected a few times. The gene calls are TRBV4-3 and TRBJ2-1; D is perhaps TRBD1 or TRBD2 (6 bases each). The CDR3 contains 16 residues. Germline lookup yields CDR1 LGHNA and CDR2 YSLEER. The V and J ends lost 1 base and 6 bases respectively, with 16 bases between them. In DNA form, the CDR3 reads TGCGCCAGCAGCCAAGTTTTACAGGGACTTATCAATGAGCAGTTCTTC. Amino acid sequence: CASSQVLQGLINEQFF.

This rearrangement joins TRBV6-2 or TRBV6-3 to TRBJ2-5; unclear D gene. Looked up from germline, CDR1 is MNHEY and CDR2 is SVGEGT. CDR3 length: 15 residues. V gave up 2 bases and J gave up 2 bases, with 12 bases separating them. CDR3 loop: CASSYRFPGQETQYF. CDR3 in DNA: TGTGCCAGCAGTTACAGGTTTCCTGGGCAAGAGACCCAGTACTTC.

This clonotype was recorded only once. The rearrangement uses TRBV7-2 and TRBJ2-2; D unclear. V lost 5 bases and J lost 4, with 11 bases in between. Germline-derived CDR1 and CDR2 are SGHTA and FQGNSA. The CDR3 contains 14 residues. CDR3 protein: CASSVRSGTGELFF. Here the CDR3 DNA reads TGTGCCAGCAGCGTAAGGTCCGGCACCGGGGAGCTGTTTTTT.

This clonotype was observed a few times. This CDR3 is CSVESTGAAYEQYF. The DNA of the CDR3 is TGCAGCGTTGAATCGACAGGGGCGGCCTACGAGCAGTACTTC. The V and J genes are TRBV29-1 and TRBJ2-7, with 8 positions matching TRBD1. Germline V gene sequence: CDR1 SQVTM, CDR2 ANQGSEA. CDR3 length: 14 residues. J gave up 2 bases and V 2 bases, and 5 bases lay outside the gene matches.

This clonotype was seen only a few times. This chain joins TRBV20-1 and TRBJ2-5; a possible D gene is TRBD2 (7 bases). Germline-derived CDR1 and CDR2 are DFQATT and SNEGSKA (reference sequence). This CDR3 comprises 14 residues. Trimming cost V 4 bases and J 1 base, with 13 bases left between them. DNA for the CDR3: TGCAGTGCTATGAGGGGGGGCCGCCAAGAGACCCAGTACTTC. Protein product: CSAMRGGRQETQYF.

The count of this clonotype is one. The V call is TRBV6-5, the J call TRBJ2-4; D possibly corresponds to TRBD1 (6 bases). The DNA end is more similar to TRBJ2-5, so the J call may be wrong. The CDR3 has 15 amino acids. The germline CDR1 and CDR2 sequences are MNHEY and SVGAGI. CDR3 region: CASRTNRERSETQYF. CDR3 in DNA: TGTGCCAGCAGAACGAACAGGGAAAGGTCAGAGACCCAGTACTTC.

This clonotype was detected only a few times. The rearrangement links TRBV5-1 to TRBJ1-2, with 9 bases fitting TRBD1. The CDR3 contains 18 residues. CDR1 is SGHRS and CDR2 is YFSETQ in the germline V gene. Unmatched junction bases numbered 15, after V lost 1 base and J lost 5 bases. CDR3 protein: CASSLSPGEQGAPYGYTF. CDR3 nucleotide sequence: TGCGCCAGCAGCTTGAGCCCTGGTGAACAGGGGGCTCCTTATGGCTACACCTTC.

The rearrangement uses TRBV7-6 and TRBJ1-6; D gene ambiguous. V was clipped by 0 bases and J by 9 bases, with 12 bases between them. This CDR3 spans 15 amino acids. Germline values: CDR1 SGHVS, CDR2 FNYEAQ. CDR3 DNA sequence: TGTGCCAGCAGCTTAGCTGCGGGGAAGGGTTCACCCCTCCACTTT. It yields the protein CASSLAAGKGSPLHF.

The chain couples TRBV6-5 to TRBJ1-1; a weak D match, TRBD1 (6 bases). CDR1 is MNHEY and CDR2 is SVGAGI in the germline V gene. The CDR3 is 13 amino acids. The V end lost 10 bases, the J end lost 1 base, and 13 bases lay between the germline ends. CDR3 protein: CATVGHQNTEAFF. The CDR3 region has the DNA TGTGCCACCGTGGGACATCAGAACACTGAAGCTTTCTTT.

This clonotype has more than one count but fewer than ten. The chain uses TRBV6-2 or TRBV6-3 and TRBJ2-1; no firm D call. Trimming left V 2 bases short and J 5 bases short, with 4 bases between. The CDR3 has 12 residues. Germline loops: CDR1 MNHEY, CDR2 SVGEGT. In DNA, the CDR3 is TGTGCCAGCAGTTACCTGAACAATGAGCAGTTCTTC. Its protein product is CASSYLNNEQFF.

The CDR3 coding sequence is TGTGCCACCTGGACTAGCGGCTACAATGAGCAGTACTTC. Its translation: CATWTSGYNEQYF. The chain recombines TRBV25-1 with TRBJ2-5, with TRBD2 matching 10 bases. There are 13 residues in the CDR3. V dropped 10 bases and J dropped 11; count of bases not matched to a gene: 13. Germline V gene data show CDR1 as MGHDK and CDR2 as SYGVNS. Full variable domain (remainder filled in from reference TRBV25-1 and TRBJ2-5): EADIYQTPRYLVIGTGKKITLECSQTMGHDKMYWYQQDPGMELHLIHYSYGVNSTEKGDLSSESTVSRIRTEHFPLTLESARPSHTSQYLCATWTSGYNEQYFGPGTRLLVL.

This clonotype occurred a few times. The chain uses TRBV29-1 and TRBJ2-4, with TRBD1 identical over 7 bases. The CDR3 spans 11 residues. V trimming: 7 bases; J trimming: 5 bases; junction bases outside the gene matches: 2. Germline CDR1 is SQVTM and CDR2 is ANQGSEA. The CDR3 protein is CSAGTENIQYF. In DNA form, the CDR3 reads TGCAGCGCTGGGACAGAAAACATTCAGTACTTC.